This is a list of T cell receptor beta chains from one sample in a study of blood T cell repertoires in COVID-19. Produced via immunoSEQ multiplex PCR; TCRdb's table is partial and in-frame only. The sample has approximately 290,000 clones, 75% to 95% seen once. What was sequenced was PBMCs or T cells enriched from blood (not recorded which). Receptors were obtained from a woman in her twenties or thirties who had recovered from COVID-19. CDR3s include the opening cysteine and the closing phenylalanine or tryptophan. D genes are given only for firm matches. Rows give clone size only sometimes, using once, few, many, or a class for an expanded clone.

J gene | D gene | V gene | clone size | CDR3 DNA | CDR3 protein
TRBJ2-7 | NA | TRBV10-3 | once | TGTGCCATCAGTGAGTCTGCGAGTCTCTACGAGCAGTACTTC | CAISESASLYEQYF
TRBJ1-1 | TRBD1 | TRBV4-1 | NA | TGCGCCAGCAGCCAAGATAAGGGACAGGGAGAAGCTTTCTTT | CASSQDKGQGEAFF
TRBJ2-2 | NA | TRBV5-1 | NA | TGCGCCAGCAGCTTCAGGGGTGCGGACACCGGGGAGCTGTTTTTT | CASSFRGADTGELFF
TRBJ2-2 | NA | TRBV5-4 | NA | TGTGCCACCGCCGGACAGATCACCGGGGAGCTGTTTTTT | CATAGQITGELFF
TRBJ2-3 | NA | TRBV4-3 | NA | TGCGCCAGCAGCCAAGCCTTCATGGACTATCTGAGCACAGATACGCAGTATTTT | CASSQAFMDYLSTDTQYF
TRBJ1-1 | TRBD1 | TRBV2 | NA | TGTGCCAGCAGTGAAGGGCGGACAGGGCACACTGAAGCTTTCTTT | CASSEGRTGHTEAFF
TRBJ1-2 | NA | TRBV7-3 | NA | TGTGCCAGCAGCTTAACCTCAGGGTTCAACGGCTACACCTTC | CASSLTSGFNGYTF
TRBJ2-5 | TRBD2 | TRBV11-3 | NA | TGTGCCAGCAGCCAAACGGGGGGGGAGACCCAGTACTTC | CASSQTGGETQYF
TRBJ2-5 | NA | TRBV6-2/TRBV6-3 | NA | TGTGCCAGCAGTTACATCGTTCCAGAGACCCAGTACTTC | CASSYIVPETQYF
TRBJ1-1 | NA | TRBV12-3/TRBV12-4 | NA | TGTGCCAGCAGTTTGGGACTAGACACTGAAGCTTTCTTT | CASSLGLDTEAFF
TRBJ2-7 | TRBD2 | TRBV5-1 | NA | TGCGCCAGCAGCCTTATTTTGAGCGGGAGGACCTACGAGCAGTACTTC | CASSLILSGRTYEQYF
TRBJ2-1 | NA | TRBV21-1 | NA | TGTGCCAGCAGCGTTAGCGGTTGCGAGCAGTTCTTC | CASSVSGCEQFF
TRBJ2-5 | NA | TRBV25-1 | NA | TGTGCCAGCAGTGTCAGTAAAGAGACCCAGTACTTC | CASSVSKETQYF
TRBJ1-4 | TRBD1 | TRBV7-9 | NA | TGTGCCAGCAGCAGACCACTAACGGGACAGAAAAATGAAAAACTGTTTTTT | CASSRPLTGQKNEKLFF
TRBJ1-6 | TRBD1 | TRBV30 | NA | TGTGCCTGGAGTGTAGGACAGGGAAGGAATTCACCCCTCCACTTT | CAWSVGQGRNSPLHF
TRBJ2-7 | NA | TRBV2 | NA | TGTGCCAGCAGTATACGGGGGTACGAGCAGTACTTC | CASSIRGYEQYF
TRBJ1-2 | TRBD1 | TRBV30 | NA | TGTGCCTGGAGGGGACAGGGGTGGTATGGCTACACCTTC | CAWRGQGWYGYTF
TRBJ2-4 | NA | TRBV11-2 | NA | TGTGCCAGCAGCTCGATCCAGATCCTAGCCAAAAACATTCAGTACTTC | CASSSIQILAKNIQYF
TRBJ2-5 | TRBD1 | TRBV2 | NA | TGTGCCAGCATGACTCCGGGACAGGGGCAAGAGACCCAGTACTTC | CASMTPGQGQETQYF
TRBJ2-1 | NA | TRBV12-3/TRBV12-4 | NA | TGTGCCAGCAGTTTGAGTCTTTACAATGAGCAGTTCTTC | CASSLSLYNEQFF
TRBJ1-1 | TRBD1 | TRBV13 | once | TGTGCCAGCAGCGGGACAGTCCTTAGGGAAGCTTTCTTT | CASSGTVLREAFF
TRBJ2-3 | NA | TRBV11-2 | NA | TGTGCCAGCAGCTTGACCGGCGGGGCTAGCTTAGATACGCAGTATTTT | CASSLTGGASLDTQYF
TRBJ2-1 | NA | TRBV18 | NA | TGTGCCAGCTCACCACCTGGTGGGAGGAACTACAATGAGCAGTTCTTC | CASSPPGGRNYNEQFF
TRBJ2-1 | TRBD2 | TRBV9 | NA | TGTGCCAGCAGCGTAAAAGGCGGGGGCTCCTACAATGAGCAGTTCTTC | CASSVKGGGSYNEQFF
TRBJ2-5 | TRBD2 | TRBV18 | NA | TGTGCCAGCTCACTGGGACTAGCGGGAGGCCACCAAGAGACCCAGTACTTC | CASSLGLAGGHQETQYF